A selection of T cell receptor beta chains follows, all from one sample in a study of human T cells and chemical hapten exposure. TCRdb reanalysed the RACE reads using MiXCR and keeps one entry per CDR3 protein. The data show 71,000 or so distinct CDR3 sequences, with over 7.5% seen just once and roughly 3.3% held by the top ten. Specimen: whole blood, collected in connection with sensitization to the hapten diphenylcyclopropenone (DPC). These receptors were collected from a woman aged 40-49 years with alopecia areata. Some clones in this sample may be carry-over from other donors' samples. The CDR3 runs from the conserved cysteine through the conserved F or W. Expanded clones get a size class; other rows say once, few or many, or leave the size out.

CSASERAGREDTQYF | TRBV20-1 | many | 15 | TRBJ2-3
CASSTWTPSGNTIYF | TRBV12-3/TRBV12-4 | many | 15 | TRBJ1-3
CASSPLTGAYEQYF | TRBV7-2 | many | 14 | TRBJ2-7
CASSFGPHTEAFF | TRBV7-6 | NA | 13 | TRBJ1-1
CASSQEGTGLTEVFF | TRBV4-3 | many | 15 | TRBJ1-1
CASSDWFHIVSLEQYF | TRBV2 | NA | 16 | TRBJ2-7
CASGGTYQETQYF | TRBV19 | many | 13 | TRBJ2-5
CAWSVGIYEQYF | TRBV30 | many | 12 | TRBJ2-7
CASSIFQETQYF | TRBV6-2/TRBV6-3 | many | 12 | TRBJ2-5
CASSLQGPSYEQYF | TRBV5-1 | many | 14 | TRBJ2-7
CASRTGEYGYTF | TRBV28 | many | 12 | TRBJ1-2
CASSEGGPQTWAQHF | TRBV6-1 | many | 15 | TRBJ1-5
CASTLTGVYEQYF | TRBV28 | many | 13 | TRBJ2-7
CASQLSDLGLSTDTQYF | TRBV2 | few | 17 | TRBJ2-3
CASSPWDRGFEQFF | TRBV11-2 | many | 14 | TRBJ2-1
CASSPGRSGAVDTQYF | TRBV7-6 | NA | 16 | TRBJ2-3
CASSRTSAYEQYF | TRBV6-5 | few | 13 | TRBJ2-7
CASSDIPLGHYGFLGGHYGYTF | TRBV9 | few | 22 | TRBJ1-2
CASSLWGRSFSGANVLTF | TRBV7-9 | few | 18 | TRBJ2-6
CASTPRRVGYYEQYF | TRBV28 | many | 15 | TRBJ2-7
CASSQLAGSRETQYF | TRBV14 | few | 15 | TRBJ2-5
CSARDPGQPFSGNTIYF | TRBV20-1 | many | 17 | TRBJ1-3
CASSLGRQGWSYNSPLHF | TRBV7-2 | many | 18 | TRBJ1-6
CASSPYTDTQYF | TRBV18 | few | 12 | TRBJ2-3
CASSLTSESYNEQFF | TRBV3-1 | many | 15 | TRBJ2-1
CASSTQPGTADMNTEAFF | TRBV5-5 | NA | 18 | TRBJ1-1
CASSYPEGGVNTEAFF | TRBV6-6 | many | 16 | TRBJ1-1
CASRIPRDRGRSGELFF | TRBV6-1 | many | 17 | TRBJ2-2
CASSSDSSNYGYTF | TRBV28 | many | 14 | TRBJ1-2
CSVPTGTGETQYF | TRBV29-1 | NA | 13 | TRBJ2-5
CSVADRGYNQPQHF | TRBV29-1 | few | 14 | TRBJ1-5
CATSKKDRGNQPQHF | TRBV15 | many | 15 | TRBJ1-5
CASSLATALNEQFF | TRBV12-3/TRBV12-4 | many | 14 | TRBJ2-1
CASSPLSGLAGTGELFF | TRBV11-2 | many | 17 | TRBJ2-2
CASSLVPENYGYTF | TRBV7-2 | NA | 14 | TRBJ1-2
CASSNREQGAHQPQHF | TRBV6-6 | few | 16 | TRBJ1-5
CASSWTSGASTDTQYF | TRBV7-2 | few | 16 | TRBJ2-3
CASSPGGSDTEAFF | TRBV5-1 | many | 14 | TRBJ1-1
CASSQDHWLLAGFNQPQHF | TRBV3-1 | many | 19 | TRBJ1-5
CASSWGQSSGNTIYF | TRBV5-4 | many | 15 | TRBJ1-3